This TCR beta chain came from a study of cytomegalovirus exposure and HLA in healthy donors. Study information: HLA-typed donors were the source of approximately 80 million unique TCRs, which an early data release held.

Broader study findings: Later work found most CMV-associated TCR beta chains apparently HLA-restricted. CMV serostatus alone was available as immune exposure information. A reported reduction in N-insertions relative to the approximately 640-donor mean was seen in an Asian-associated ancestry cluster in a later analysis.

Primers for the PCR totalled 60 Vbeta and 13 Jbeta. Generated by immunoSEQ multiplex PCR, the TCRdb table keeps only in-frame clones and is missing some. The data show about 90,000 clones, with 78% seen just once and around 4.3% held by the top ten. Trimming took off 3 bases at V and 4 bases at J, with 9 bases between the two ends. The germline V gene encodes CDR1 MGHDK and CDR2 SYGVNS. The CDR3 totals 13 residues. With respect to this clone: Its specificity is not known.

The rearrangement uses TRBV25-1 and TRBJ1-2, with a weak D call TRBD1 (5 bases). This TCR was sampled from a woman in her 40s in good health and CMV-seropositive. The sequenced sample consisted of PBMCs. Written as DNA, the CDR3 is TGTGCCAGCAGTGACCCCGACAGCTATGGCTACACCTTC. Translation: CASSDPDSYGYTF.